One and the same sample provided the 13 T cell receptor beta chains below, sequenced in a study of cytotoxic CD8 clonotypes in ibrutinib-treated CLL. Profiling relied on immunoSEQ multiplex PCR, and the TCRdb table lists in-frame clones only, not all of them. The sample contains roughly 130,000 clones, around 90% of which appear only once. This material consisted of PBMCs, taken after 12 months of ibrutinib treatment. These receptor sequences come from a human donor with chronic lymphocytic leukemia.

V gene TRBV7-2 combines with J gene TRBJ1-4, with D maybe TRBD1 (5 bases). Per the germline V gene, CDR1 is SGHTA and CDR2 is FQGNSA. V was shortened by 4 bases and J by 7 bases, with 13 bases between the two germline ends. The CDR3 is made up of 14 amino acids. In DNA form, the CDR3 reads TGTGCCAGCAGCTCCGCAGGGTTGAGTGAAAAACTGTTTTTT. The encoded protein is CASSSAGLSEKLFF.

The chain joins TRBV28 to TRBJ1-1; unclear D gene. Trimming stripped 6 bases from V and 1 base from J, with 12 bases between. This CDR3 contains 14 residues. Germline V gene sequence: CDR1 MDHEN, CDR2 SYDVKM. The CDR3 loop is CASRTVESNTEAFF. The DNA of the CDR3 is TGTGCCAGCAGAACCGTGGAATCGAACACTGAAGCTTTCTTT.

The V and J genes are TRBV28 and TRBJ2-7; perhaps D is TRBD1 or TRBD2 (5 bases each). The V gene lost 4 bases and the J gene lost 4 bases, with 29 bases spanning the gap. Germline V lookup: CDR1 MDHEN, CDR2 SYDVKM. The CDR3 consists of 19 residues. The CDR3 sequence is CASSSSVGTATKLEYEQYF. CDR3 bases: TGTGCCAGCAGTTCCTCCGTGGGGACCGCAACGAAACTAGAATACGAGCAGTACTTC.

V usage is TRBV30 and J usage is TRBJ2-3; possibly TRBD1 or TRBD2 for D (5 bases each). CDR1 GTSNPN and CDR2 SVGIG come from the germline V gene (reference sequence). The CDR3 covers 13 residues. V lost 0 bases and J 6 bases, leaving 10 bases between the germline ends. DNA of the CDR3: TGTGCCTGGAGTGTGGACTCAGGGGATACGCAGTATTTT. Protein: CAWSVDSGDTQYF.

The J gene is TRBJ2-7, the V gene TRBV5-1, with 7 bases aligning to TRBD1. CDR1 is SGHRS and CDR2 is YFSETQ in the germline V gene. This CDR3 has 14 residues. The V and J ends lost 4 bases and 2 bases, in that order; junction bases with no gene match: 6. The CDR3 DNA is TGCGCCAGCAGCACCGGACAGGTTCCCTACGAGCAGTACTTC. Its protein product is CASSTGQVPYEQYF.

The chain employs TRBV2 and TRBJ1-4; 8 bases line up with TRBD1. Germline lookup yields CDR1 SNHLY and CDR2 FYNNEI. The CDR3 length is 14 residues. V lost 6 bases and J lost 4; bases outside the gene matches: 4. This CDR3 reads CASRGTGLNEKLFF. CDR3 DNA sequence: TGTGCCAGCAGGGGGACAGGACTTAATGAAAAACTGTTTTTT.

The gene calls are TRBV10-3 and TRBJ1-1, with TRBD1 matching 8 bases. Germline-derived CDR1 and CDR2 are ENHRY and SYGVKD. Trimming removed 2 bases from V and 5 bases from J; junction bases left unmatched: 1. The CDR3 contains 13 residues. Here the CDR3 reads CAISETGGTEAFF. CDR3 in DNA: TGTGCCATCAGTGAGACAGGGGGAACTGAAGCTTTCTTT.

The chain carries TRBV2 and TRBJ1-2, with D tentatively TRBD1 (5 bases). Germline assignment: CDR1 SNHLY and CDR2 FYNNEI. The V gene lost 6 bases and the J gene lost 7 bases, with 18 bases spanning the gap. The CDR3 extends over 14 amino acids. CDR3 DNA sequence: TGTGCCAGCAGCGGGGACCGGAATCTAAGTGGCTACACCTTC. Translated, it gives CASSGDRNLSGYTF.

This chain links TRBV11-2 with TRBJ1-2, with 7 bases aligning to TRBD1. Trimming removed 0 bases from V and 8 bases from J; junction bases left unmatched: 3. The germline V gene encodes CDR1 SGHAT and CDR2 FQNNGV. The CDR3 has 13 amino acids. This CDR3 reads CASSLDRGTGYTF. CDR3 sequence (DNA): TGTGCCAGCAGCTTAGACAGGGGGACCGGCTACACCTTC.

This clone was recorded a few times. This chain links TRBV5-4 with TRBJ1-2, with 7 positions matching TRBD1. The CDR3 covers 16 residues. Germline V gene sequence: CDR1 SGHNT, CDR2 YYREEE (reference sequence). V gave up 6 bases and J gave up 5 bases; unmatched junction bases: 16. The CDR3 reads CASTPKNRQGGYGYTF. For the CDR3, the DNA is TGTGCCAGCACCCCGAAGAACAGACAGGGCGGTTATGGCTACACCTTC. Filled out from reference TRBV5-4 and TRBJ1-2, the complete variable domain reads ETGVTQSPTHLIKTRGQQVTLRCSSQSGHNTVSWYQQALGQGPQFIFQYYREEENGRGNFPPRFSGLQFPNYSSELNVNALELDDSALYLCASTPKNRQGGYGYTFGSGTRLTVV.

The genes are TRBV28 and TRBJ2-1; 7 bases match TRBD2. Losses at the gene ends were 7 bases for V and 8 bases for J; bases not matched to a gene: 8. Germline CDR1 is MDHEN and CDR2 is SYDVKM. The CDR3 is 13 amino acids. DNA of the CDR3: TGTGCCAGCATGAGGCTAGCGGTCGATGAGCAGTTCTTC. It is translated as CASMRLAVDEQFF.

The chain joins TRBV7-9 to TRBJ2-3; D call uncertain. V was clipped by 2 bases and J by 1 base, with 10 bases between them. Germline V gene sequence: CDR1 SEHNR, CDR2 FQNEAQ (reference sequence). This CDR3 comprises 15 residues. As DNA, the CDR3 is TGTGCCAGCAGCTTAAGGCCAGACGGCACAGATACGCAGTATTTT. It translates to CASSLRPDGTDTQYF.

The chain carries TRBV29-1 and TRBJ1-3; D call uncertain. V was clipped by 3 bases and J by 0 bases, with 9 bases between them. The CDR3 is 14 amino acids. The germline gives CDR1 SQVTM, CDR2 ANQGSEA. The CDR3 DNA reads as TGCAGCGTTGACACTATGAGCTCTGGAAACACCATATATTTT. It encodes CSVDTMSSGNTIYF.